Listed here is a single T cell receptor (beta chain). Its specificity is unknown. These data originate in a study of shared clonotypes between healthy human individuals. Study at large: The plates for each donor numbered three CD4 naive, three CD4 memory, two CD8 naive and one CD8 memory.

Sorted-subset replicate PCR reactions contained roughly 200 ng DNA, corresponding to some 29,000 T cell genomes. The method was immunoSEQ multiplex PCR; TCRdb's version includes in-frame clones alone and lacks a portion of them. The table lists about 1 million clones, roughly 80% of them singletons, with approximately 1.5% in the top ten. The study, taken as a whole, reports: Non-shared clonotypes displayed generation probabilities falling below those of clonotypes present in all four donors. Sampling covered blood only; tissue repertoires likely differ.

This sequence originates from a man aged 18 to 30 in good health. Sequenced sample: memory CD4+ T cells sorted from blood. The subset is: CD45RA-negative fraction.

CDR3 DNA sequence: TGTGCCAGCTCACCACAAAGAGCTAACTATGGCTACACCTTC. Protein: CASSPQRANYGYTF. The chain links TRBV18 to TRBJ1-2; D unresolved. Germline values: CDR1 KGHSH, CDR2 LQKENI. V lost 1 base and J 0 bases, leaving 6 bases between the germline ends. CDR3 size: 14 residues. The full variable domain, with the rest looked up from reference TRBV18 and TRBJ1-2, is NAGVMQNPRHLVRRRGQEARLRCSPMKGHSHVYWYRQLPEEGLKFMVYLQKENIIDESGMPKERFSAEFPKEGPSILRIQQVVRGDSAAYFCASSPQRANYGYTFGSGTRLTVV.